Below, 17 T cell receptor beta chains from the same sample are listed, as sequenced in a study of somatic mutations in cytotoxic T cells in rheumatoid arthritis. TCRdb's table, derived via immunoSEQ multiplex PCR, lists solely in-frame clones and lacks some. The sample contains 13,000 or so clones, around 83% of which appear only once. The specimen was CD8+ T cells sorted from blood. The receptors come from a woman aged 55-70 years in good health.

The chain couples TRBV7-8 to TRBJ2-7, with D tentatively TRBD1 (5 bases). CDR1 and CDR2 from the germline V gene are SGHVS and FQNEAQ. V shed 3 bases and J shed 0 bases, with 9 bases lying between them. This CDR3 spans 14 amino acids. The CDR3 spells CASSFGQSSYEQYF. CDR3 in DNA: TGTGCCAGCAGCTTTGGACAAAGCTCCTACGAGCAGTACTTC.

This clone was found once. The J gene is TRBJ2-5, the V gene TRBV7-9, with TRBD2 matching over 9 bases. Looked up from germline, CDR1 is SEHNR and CDR2 is FQNEAQ (reference sequence). The CDR3 length is 15 residues. The J segment lost 5 bases and the V segment lost 3 bases, leaving 7 bases of the junction unmatched. In DNA form, the CDR3 reads TGTGCCAGCAGCTTGGGGACTAGCTTGTGGGAGACCCAGTACTTC. Translating gives CASSLGTSLWETQYF.

This sequence joins TRBV2 and TRBJ2-7, with 8 bases that match TRBD1. This CDR3 is 16 amino acids long. V was clipped by 5 bases and J by 2 bases; unmatched bases: 11. Per the germline V gene, CDR1 is SNHLY and CDR2 is FYNNEI. The CDR3 DNA follows: TGTGCCAGCAGTCACAACCCGGACAGGGAGGCCTACGAGCAGTACTTC. It translates to CASSHNPDREAYEQYF.

The chain employs TRBV10-1 and TRBJ1-5; 10 nucleotides agree with TRBD1. The CDR3 length is 18 residues. J gave up 4 bases and V 6 bases, and 15 bases lay outside the gene matches. Germline CDR1 WNHNN, CDR2 SYGVQD (reference sequence). For the CDR3, the DNA is TGCGCCAGCAGCTCATGGGACAGGGGAAAAGGACTTAATCAGCCCCAGCATTTT. Translated, it gives CASSSWDRGKGLNQPQHF.

The chain recombines TRBV9 with TRBJ2-7; no reliable D call. This CDR3 has 13 residues. CDR1 is SGDLS, CDR2 YYNGEE, per germline. Trimming stripped 1 base from V and 12 bases from J, with 17 bases between. CDR3 coding DNA: TGTGCCAGCAGCGTAACCCCTAAAGAGGTCATGTACTTC. Protein: CASSVTPKEVMYF.

The CDR3 nucleotides read TGTGCCAGCAGCAAATGGGACTCCCCGGTTTGGGAGACCCAGTACTTC. This codes for CASSKWDSPVWETQYF. The chain joins TRBV9 to TRBJ2-5, with D possibly TRBD2 on 6 matching bases. The germline V and J ends were trimmed by 4 bases and 5 bases, with 21 bases remaining between them. Germline V gene data show CDR1 as SGDLS and CDR2 as YYNGEE. This CDR3 spans 16 amino acids.

The gene calls are TRBV6-4 and TRBJ2-7; 11 bases are a match to TRBD1. The CDR3 contains 16 residues. V lost 3 bases, J lost 2 bases, and 6 bases stayed unmatched. Germline CDR1 reads MRHNA; CDR2 reads SNTAGT. CDR3 nucleotide sequence: TGTGCCAGCAGTGAACACGGGACAGGGGGGACCTACGAGCAGTACTTC. Its translation: CASSEHGTGGTYEQYF.

The table lists this clone with a few counts. The rearrangement uses TRBV27 and TRBJ2-2, with 9 positions matching TRBD1. V shed 10 bases and J 4 bases; nucleotides not matched to a gene: 13. This CDR3 region has 16 residues. CDR1 and CDR2 (germline): MNHEY, SMNVEV (reference sequence). CDR3 amino acids: CATREQGALSTGELFF. For the CDR3, the DNA is TGTGCCACTAGGGAACAGGGGGCGCTTAGCACCGGGGAGCTGTTTTTT.

The chain joins TRBV7-9 to TRBJ2-1; D gene ambiguous. CDR1 SEHNR and CDR2 FQNEAQ come from the germline V gene (reference sequence). CDR3 length equals 11 residues. Between the trimmed V and J ends, which lost 5 bases and 13 bases, there was a span of 12 bases. CDR3 nucleotides: TGTGCCAGCAGCATGGGCCTACTCCAGTTCTTC. It encodes CASSMGLLQFF.

This clone was observed a handful of times. The chain combines TRBV19 with TRBJ1-1, with D possibly being TRBD1 (6 bases). Trimming pared 7 bases from V and 7 bases from J, leaving 19 bases between. CDR1 and CDR2 (germline): LNHDA, SQIVND (reference sequence). The CDR3 length is 14 residues. CDR3 residues: CASTATRGMSEAFF. CDR3 nucleotide sequence: TGTGCCAGTACAGCTACAAGGGGGATGAGTGAAGCTTTCTTT.

The rearrangement joins TRBV19 to TRBJ1-1; tentatively, D is TRBD1 (6 bases). CDR3 length: 13 amino acids. Germline V CDR1 and CDR2: LNHDA, SQIVND (reference sequence). V dropped 6 bases and J dropped 5 bases, with 13 bases sitting between them. DNA for the CDR3: TGTGCCAGTAGGCGGACAGAAGGGACTGAAGCTTTCTTT. Translating it yields CASRRTEGTEAFF.

The chain is built from TRBV7-9 and TRBJ2-5; possibly TRBD2 for D (6 bases). CDR1 is SEHNR and CDR2 is FQNEAQ in the germline V gene (reference sequence). The CDR3 contains 14 residues. The V gene lost 4 bases and the J gene lost 3 bases, with 12 bases spanning the gap. In DNA, the CDR3 is TGTGCCAGCAGCTCCCCTTGGGGGGAAGAGACCCAGTACTTC. Its translation: CASSSPWGEETQYF.

The rearrangement joins TRBV30 to TRBJ2-1; a weak D match, TRBD1 (5 bases). V lost 8 bases to trimming and J lost 2 bases, with 10 bases between them. This CDR3 region has 12 residues. The germline V gene has CDR1 GTSNPN and CDR2 SVGIG (reference sequence). The CDR3 protein is CAGHGPYNEQFF. CDR3 in DNA: TGTGCCGGACACGGCCCCTACAATGAGCAGTTCTTC.

The V gene is TRBV7-9, the J gene TRBJ2-1, with TRBD1 identical over 7 bases. The V segment lost 4 bases and the J segment 4 bases; nucleotides outside the gene matches: 7. The germline V gene encodes CDR1 SEHNR and CDR2 FQNEAQ (reference sequence). The CDR3 consists of 15 residues. CDR3 sequence: CASSSGTDVYNEQFF. CDR3 coding DNA: TGTGCCAGCAGCTCCGGGACAGATGTATACAATGAGCAGTTCTTC.

The genes are TRBV5-5 and TRBJ2-1, with TRBD1 as a possible D gene (6 bases). Trimming pared 5 bases from V and 6 bases from J, leaving 12 bases between. Germline V lookup: CDR1 SGHKS, CDR2 YYEKEE (reference sequence). This CDR3 has 13 amino acids. The DNA for the CDR3 is TGTGCCAGCAGGCCCACAGGGATCAATGAGCAGTTCTTC. This translates into CASRPTGINEQFF. Using reference TRBV5-5 and TRBJ2-1 for the parts outside the CDR3, the full variable domain is DAGVTQSPTHLIKTRGQQVTLRCSPISGHKSVSWYQQVLGQGPQFIFQYYEKEERGRGNFPDRFSARQFPNYSSELNVNALLLGDSALYLCASRPTGINEQFFGPGTRLTVL.

This chain connects TRBV19 to TRBJ1-1; D not resolved. Germline-derived CDR1 and CDR2 are LNHDA and SQIVND (reference sequence). Trimming removed 5 bases from V and 1 base from J, with 8 bases in between. CDR3 size: 13 residues. The CDR3 DNA sequence: TGTGCCAGTAGTCCCAGTACGAACACTGAAGCTTTCTTT. It specifies CASSPSTNTEAFF.

The CDR3 spells CASRDRLAGVTGELFF. The CDR3 DNA reads as TGTGCCAGTAGAGACCGACTAGCGGGGGTCACCGGGGAGCTGTTTTTT. The chain couples TRBV19 to TRBJ2-2, with 12 bases that match TRBD2. V lost 6 bases to trimming and J lost 4 bases; unmatched junction nucleotides: 6. The CDR3 length is 16 residues. The V gene's germline CDR1 is LNHDA and CDR2 SQIVND (reference sequence).